One and the same sample provided the 13 T cell receptor beta chains below, sequenced in a study of identical twins. In TCRdb, the 5' RACE reads were re-called with MiXCR into one record per CDR3 protein. Of 540,000 or so distinct CDR3 sequences in the sample, about 22% were seen once. The sample was also linked to a second study, of yellow fever vaccine responses in identical twins.

The sample was CD4+ T cells sorted from blood. The source is a woman aged 18-29 years in good health.

This clonotype has a count of ten or more. V is TRBV5-1 and J is TRBJ1-1; 10 bases line up with TRBD1. This CDR3 comprises 16 residues. The germline CDR1 and CDR2 sequences are SGHRS and YFSETQ. V was clipped by 3 bases and J by 3 bases; unmatched bases: 8. CDR3 sequence reads: CASSSRTGGRDTEAFF. CDR3 nucleotide sequence: TGCGCCAGCAGCTCGAGGACAGGGGGGCGAGACACTGAAGCTTTCTTT.

This clonotype was detected ten times or more. The chain is built from TRBV5-1 and TRBJ2-1; 9 bases are shared with TRBD1. V lost 0 bases and J lost 10; bases outside the gene matches: 11. The CDR3 extends over 16 amino acids. Per the germline V gene, CDR1 is SGHRS and CDR2 is YFSETQ. CDR3 region: CASSLGGTGPLSEQFF. CDR3 coding DNA: TGCGCCAGCAGCTTGGGGGGGACAGGGCCCCTCTCGGAGCAGTTCTTC. The entire variable domain, with the rest obtained from reference TRBV5-1 and TRBJ2-1, is as follows: KAGVTQTPRYLIKTRGQQVTLSCSPISGHRSVSWYQQTPGQGLQFLFEYFSETQRNKGNFPGRFSGRQFSNSRSEMNVSTLELGDSALYLCASSLGGTGPLSEQFFGPGTRLTVL.

In its sample, this clonotype was seen once. The chain couples TRBV20-1 to TRBJ2-3, with TRBD2 identical over 10 bases. The CDR3 consists of 18 residues. With V trimmed by 4 bases and J by 2 bases, 15 bases remained unmatched. The germline gives CDR1 DFQATT, CDR2 SNEGSKA (reference sequence). The chain's CDR3 is CSATFLVGSGGHTDTQYF. The CDR3 region has the DNA TGCAGTGCTACCTTCCTAGTTGGTAGCGGGGGGCACACAGATACGCAGTATTTT.

The V call is TRBV29-1, the J call TRBJ2-7; D unclear. Germline loops: CDR1 SQVTM, CDR2 ANQGSEA. V lost 0 bases, J lost 3 bases, and 18 bases lay in between. This CDR3 has 16 residues. The CDR3 DNA is TGCAGCGTTGAAGAGGGTCCCTACCCATTGGGCTACGAGCAGTACGTC. This sequence encodes CSVEEGPYPLGYEQYV.

The chain has TRBV15 and TRBJ2-2; D is undetermined. CDR1 LNHNV and CDR2 YYDKDF come from the germline V gene (reference sequence). This CDR3 has 14 residues. V was trimmed by 0 bases and J by 7 bases, leaving 9 bases between them. This CDR3 is CATSREGLVGELFF. The CDR3, as DNA: TGTGCCACCAGCAGAGAGGGGTTGGTCGGGGAGCTGTTTTTT.

CDR3 bases: TGTGCCAGCAGCCAGGGATGGGACAGCTGGAGCTATGGCTACACCTTC. Protein product: CASSQGWDSWSYGYTF. The V call is TRBV3-1, the J call TRBJ1-2; TRBD1 matches 7 bases. V lost 3 bases, J lost 4 bases, and 11 bases stayed unmatched. Germline loops: CDR1 LGHDT, CDR2 YNNKEL (reference sequence). The CDR3 length is 16 residues. Full variable domain (outside the CDR3, taken from reference TRBV3-1 and TRBJ1-2): DTAVSQTPKYLVTQMGNDKSIKCEQNLGHDTMYWYKQDSKKFLKIMFSYNNKELIINETVPNRFSPKSPDKAHLNLHINSLELGDSAVYFCASSQGWDSWSYGYTFGSGTRLTVV.

This clonotype was detected only a few times. V and J are TRBV4-2 and TRBJ2-3; maybe TRBD1 (5 bases). The CDR3 runs 16 residues. Germline CDR1 and CDR2: LGHNA and YNFKEQ. V was trimmed by 1 base and J by 3 bases, leaving 14 bases between them. CDR3 protein: CASSQAPGFRTDTQYF. In nucleotides, the CDR3 is TGTGCCAGCAGCCAAGCCCCAGGGTTTCGGACAGATACGCAGTATTTT.

In its sample, this clonotype was seen a few times. The rearrangement uses TRBV20-1 and TRBJ2-7; possibly TRBD2 for D (7 bases). The CDR3 runs to 15 residues. The V and J ends lost 4 bases and 0 bases respectively, with 16 bases between them. The germline V gene encodes CDR1 DFQATT and CDR2 SNEGSKA (reference sequence). The CDR3 DNA reads TGCAGTGCTAAAGTGGGAGGGACAAGCTCCTACGAGCAGTACTTC. Its protein is CSAKVGGTSSYEQYF.

The chain combines TRBV24-1 with TRBJ2-3; possibly TRBD1 for D (6 bases). This CDR3 spans 15 amino acids. Trimming stripped 5 bases from V and 4 bases from J, with 15 bases between. Germline CDR1 KGHDR, CDR2 SFDVKD. CDR3 residues: CATSGQGIWADTQYF. In nucleotides, the CDR3 is TGTGCCACCAGTGGGCAGGGGATTTGGGCAGATACGCAGTATTTT.

J is TRBJ2-7 and V is TRBV5-1, with 7 bases aligning to TRBD1. CDR1 and CDR2 from the germline V gene are SGHRS and YFSETQ. The CDR3 contains 14 residues. V shed 5 bases, J shed 0 bases, and the junction held 5 bases outside the gene matches. CDR3 sequence (DNA): TGCGCCAGCAGGGCCGGGACAGACTCCTACGAGCAGTACTTC. Residues: CASRAGTDSYEQYF.

A few counts support this clonotype. The rearrangement uses TRBV28 and TRBJ1-2; 10 positions match TRBD1. J was trimmed by 8 bases and V by 3 bases; bases with no gene match: 6. Germline V lookup: CDR1 MDHEN, CDR2 SYDVKM. The CDR3 covers 14 residues. CDR3 sequence: CASSLYQGQGGYTF. The CDR3 region has the DNA TGTGCCAGCAGTTTGTACCAGGGACAGGGGGGCTACACCTTC.

V and J are TRBV20-1 and TRBJ2-7; the D call may be TRBD1 or TRBD2 (6 bases each). The CDR3 length is 13 residues. The V gene's germline CDR1 is DFQATT and CDR2 SNEGSKA (reference sequence). V dropped 5 bases and J dropped 2 bases, with 13 bases sitting between them. CDR3 sequence (DNA): TGCAGTGCTGCGGAGGGACACCCCTACGAGCAGTACTTC. It translates to CSAAEGHPYEQYF.

V is TRBV5-1 and J is TRBJ2-2; a possible D gene is TRBD2 (6 bases). The CDR3 loop spans 17 amino acids. Trimming took off 4 bases at V and 5 bases at J, with 21 bases between the two ends. Germline V gene data show CDR1 as SGHRS and CDR2 as YFSETQ. In DNA, the CDR3 is TGCGCCAGCAGCAAGGAGGGCAGTGGATTGGTTACCGGGGAGCTGTTTTTT. It is translated as CASSKEGSGLVTGELFF.